The clone carrying this TCR beta chain was counted ten times or more. The antigen is not known. The sample originates from a study of T cell repertoires in cytomegalovirus infection. Points from the study as a whole: Carriage of CMV together with the relevant HLA was identifiable through cumulative public TCR beta family frequency. The ex vivo response was dominated by HLA-C-restricted CMV-specific TCR beta clonotypes.

The CDR3 consists of 15 residues. V was trimmed by 2 bases and J by 2 bases, leaving 10 bases between them. Germline CDR1 is MNHEY and CDR2 is SVGEGT. TCRdb fed the reads into MiXCR, producing one record per CDR3 protein. The data hold 150,000 to 200,000 distinct CDR3 sequences, with under 30% observed a single time. This receptor was obtained from a human donor in good health (CMV status not recorded). Some clones in this sample may be carry-over from other donors' samples. V gene TRBV6-2 or TRBV6-3 combines with J gene TRBJ2-1, with D perhaps TRBD1 (6 bases). The sample was PBMCs. The CDR3 sequence is CASSYGGPTYNEQFF. In DNA, the CDR3 is TGTGCCAGCAGTTACGGGGGCCCCACCTACAATGAGCAGTTCTTC.